The rows below give T cell receptor beta chains drawn from one sample of a study of coeliac disease. Method: immunoSEQ multiplex PCR; TCRdb's copy keeps in-frame clones and lacks some. The sample includes approximately 8,500 clones, around three fifths of them seen just once. The sequencing sample was made of intraepithelial lymphocytes from the gut. These TCRs come from a woman aged 60 to 75 with celiac disease. The CDR3 runs from the conserved cysteine through the conserved F or W. A D gene is named only where the DNA matches it firmly. Some rows mark clone size as missing; the rest say once, few, many or name a class of expanded clone.

size,J,D,V,CDR3
once,TRBJ2-7,TRBD2,TRBV7-2,CASSLALGSGSYEQYF
NA,TRBJ2-3,TRBD1,TRBV6-1,CASSEGYGQDPTDTQYF
NA,TRBJ2-7,NA,TRBV28,CASSLEQTYEQYF
NA,TRBJ2-1,TRBD2,TRBV4-1,CASSLSGLAGGLENEQFF
NA,TRBJ2-1,TRBD1,TRBV30,CAWVQGIGYYNEQFF
once,TRBJ2-7,TRBD2,TRBV7-9,CASSLLASGDYEQYF
NA,TRBJ2-7,TRBD2,TRBV28,CASSLSGGVSVLEQYF
NA,TRBJ1-5,NA,TRBV7-9,CASRRGNQPQHF
few,TRBJ2-1,TRBD2,TRBV28,CASSTSGGNEQFF
NA,TRBJ2-3,NA,TRBV7-3,CASSSPYDFRPGARTYTDTQYF
NA,TRBJ2-5,TRBD2,TRBV30,CAWTGGETQYF
NA,TRBJ1-1,NA,TRBV7-9,CASSPLGTRGTEAFF
few,TRBJ2-2,NA,TRBV27,CASRLRGAGELFF
few,TRBJ2-2,TRBD2,TRBV6-6,CASTTSGGLSGELFF
medium-sized,TRBJ1-2,TRBD1,TRBV7-9,CASSPTGPYGYTF
NA,TRBJ1-1,TRBD1,TRBV4-3,CASSQGPGWPRGISVGTEAFF
NA,TRBJ2-1,TRBD2,TRBV4-1,CASSHIGTTNNEQFF
NA,TRBJ1-6,TRBD1,TRBV18,CASSDRGSDSPLHF
NA,TRBJ2-1,NA,TRBV5-1,CASSLDGLTSYNEQFF
NA,TRBJ1-2,NA,TRBV13,CASSPRTSNYGYTF
few,TRBJ2-7,TRBD2,TRBV13,CASSPSLADREQYF
NA,TRBJ2-3,NA,TRBV11-1,CASSLGQGTDTQYF
NA,TRBJ1-5,NA,TRBV4-1,CASSQGEGHISFNQPQHF
NA,NA,TRBD2,TRBV9,CASSPGLAGYEQYF
NA,TRBJ2-5,TRBD2,TRBV6-5,CASSSAPGLAEETQYF
NA,TRBJ1-4,TRBD1,TRBV27,CASSSLTGSSEKLFF
few,TRBJ2-5,TRBD1,TRBV5-4,CASSLDREETQYF
NA,TRBJ2-3,TRBD2,TRBV27,CASSLAGGVPTDTQYF
NA,TRBJ2-6,TRBD2,TRBV25-1,CASSEYGGAGANVLTF